One T cell receptor beta chain is described in this entry. The data stem from a study of blood T cell repertoires in COVID-19. Whole-study context: COVID-19 samples, acute and convalescent, were from the United States, Italy and Spain.

Original data processing: Using reference gene primer amplification, nucleated cell counts were estimated. TCRdb's table, derived via immunoSEQ multiplex PCR, lists solely in-frame clones and lacks some. The DNA gave D and trimming, while V, J and clone size come from that table. Of around 260,000 clones listed, about 89% are singletons. The junction had 11 bases not matched to a gene; V was cut back by 6 bases and J by 4 bases. Germline V CDR1 and CDR2: MDHEN, SYDVKM. CDR3 length: 17 residues. The sequencing input was peripheral blood. This receptor was identified in a woman between 45 and 65 years old with acute or convalescent COVID-19. V and J are TRBV28 and TRBJ2-3; 12 positions agree with TRBD1. The CDR3 bases are TGTGCCAGCAGAGAGCAAGGGACAGGGGGCCCCCCAGATACGCAGTATTTT. It encodes CASREQGTGGPPDTQYF.